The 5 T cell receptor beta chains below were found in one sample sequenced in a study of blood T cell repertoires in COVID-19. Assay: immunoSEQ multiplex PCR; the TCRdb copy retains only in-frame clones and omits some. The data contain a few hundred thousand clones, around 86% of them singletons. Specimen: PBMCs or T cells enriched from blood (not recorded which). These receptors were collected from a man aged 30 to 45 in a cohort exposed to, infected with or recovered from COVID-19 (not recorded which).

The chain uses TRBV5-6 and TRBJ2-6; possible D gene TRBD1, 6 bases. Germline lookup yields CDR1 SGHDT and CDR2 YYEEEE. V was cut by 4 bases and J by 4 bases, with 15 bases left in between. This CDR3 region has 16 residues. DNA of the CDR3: TGTGCCAGCAGCCACCTCACAGGGACCGGGGCCAACGTCCTGACTTTC. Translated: CASSHLTGTGANVLTF.

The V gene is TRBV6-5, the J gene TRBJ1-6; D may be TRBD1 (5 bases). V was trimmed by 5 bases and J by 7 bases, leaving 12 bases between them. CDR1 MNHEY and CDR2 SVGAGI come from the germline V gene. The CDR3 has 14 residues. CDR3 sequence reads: CASSPGTENSPLHF. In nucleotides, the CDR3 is TGTGCCAGCAGTCCTGGGACTGAAAATTCACCCCTCCACTTT.

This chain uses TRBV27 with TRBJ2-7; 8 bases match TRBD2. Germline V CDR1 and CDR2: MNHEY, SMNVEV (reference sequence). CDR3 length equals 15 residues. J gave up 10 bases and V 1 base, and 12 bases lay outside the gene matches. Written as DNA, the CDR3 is TGTGCCAGCAGTTTATGGCTAGCGGGTCGTTTCCCCCAGTACTTC. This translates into CASSLWLAGRFPQYF.

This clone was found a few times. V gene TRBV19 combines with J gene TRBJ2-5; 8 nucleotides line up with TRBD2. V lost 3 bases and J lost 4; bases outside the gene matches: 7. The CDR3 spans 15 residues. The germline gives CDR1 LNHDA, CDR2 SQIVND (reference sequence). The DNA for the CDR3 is TGTGCCAGTAGTATCGACGGACTAGCAGGAGAGACCCAGTACTTC. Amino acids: CASSIDGLAGETQYF.

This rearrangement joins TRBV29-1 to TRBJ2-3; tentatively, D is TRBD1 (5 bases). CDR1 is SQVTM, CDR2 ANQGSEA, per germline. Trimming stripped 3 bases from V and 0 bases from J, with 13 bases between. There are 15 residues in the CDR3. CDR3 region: CSVEMSTASTDTQYF. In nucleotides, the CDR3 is TGCAGCGTTGAGATGTCGACAGCTAGCACAGATACGCAGTATTTT.